Below are 32 T cell receptor beta chains sequenced from a single sample in a study of T cell changes during pregnancy in multiple sclerosis. Clones were read by immunoSEQ multiplex PCR, and TCRdb kept only the in-frame ones, dropping some. The sample lists around 49,000 clones, about 90% occurring once. The sample in question was CD4+ T cells from peripheral blood mononuclear cells, obtained after pregnancy. These TCRs come from a female donor in good health, enrolled as a control in a pregnancy study.

In DNA, the CDR3 is TGTGCCAGCAGCATACGACAGCAAATTAACACTGAAGCTTTCTTT. This codes for CASSIRQQINTEAFF. The chain uses TRBV7-9 and TRBJ1-1, with D maybe TRBD1 (5 bases). This CDR3 is 15 amino acids long. The V end was cut by 5 bases, the J end by 2 bases, with 15 bases between. Looked up from germline, CDR1 is SEHNR and CDR2 is FQNEAQ (reference sequence).

This clone showed up just once. V and J are TRBV5-6 and TRBJ1-2; 10 nucleotides match TRBD1. Germline V gives CDR1 SGHDT, CDR2 YYEEEE. With V trimmed by 4 bases and J by 4 bases, 7 bases remained unmatched. The CDR3 totals 15 residues. In DNA, the CDR3 is TGTGCCAGCAGCGCGACAGGGGGCGAGGCCTATGGCTACACCTTC. It yields the protein CASSATGGEAYGYTF.

The V call is TRBV5-6, the J call TRBJ1-1, with D perhaps TRBD1 (5 bases). The length of the CDR3 is 14 residues. Trimming removed 5 bases at V and 5 bases at J, with 16 bases between. CDR1 is SGHDT and CDR2 is YYEEEE in the germline V gene. CDR3 protein: CASSKDSRQTEAFF. For the CDR3, the DNA is TGTGCCAGCAGTAAAGACAGCAGACAGACTGAAGCTTTCTTT.

The V gene is TRBV7-8, the J gene TRBJ1-5, with a tentative D call TRBD1 (6 bases). V lost 4 bases, J lost 0 bases, and 10 bases lay in between. The length of the CDR3 is 15 residues. CDR1 is SGHVS, CDR2 FQNEAQ, per germline. The CDR3, as DNA: TGTGCCAGCAGCTCGGGACACGGTAGCAATCAGCCCCAGCATTTT. Its protein is CASSSGHGSNQPQHF.

The rearrangement links TRBV28 to TRBJ1-3; D unclear. This CDR3 spans 14 amino acids. The ends were cut back, 3 bases at V and 0 bases at J, with 6 bases in the middle. The germline V gene encodes CDR1 MDHEN and CDR2 SYDVKM. CDR3 sequence: CASSFGDSGNTIYF. The CDR3 DNA is TGTGCCAGCAGTTTCGGGGACTCTGGAAACACCATATATTTT.

This clone was seen only once. The rearrangement uses TRBV9 and TRBJ2-5; TRBD2 aligns across 11 bases. CDR1 is SGDLS, CDR2 YYNGEE, per germline. The CDR3 has 16 amino acids. V lost 2 bases to trimming and J lost 5 bases; unmatched junction nucleotides: 8. The CDR3 here is CASSVTSGMALETQYF. CDR3 DNA: TGTGCCAGCAGCGTGACTAGCGGGATGGCGCTGGAGACCCAGTACTTC.

This clone was counted between two and nine times. The chain is built from TRBV11-2 and TRBJ1-2; D is perhaps TRBD1 (6 bases). CDR1 SGHAT and CDR2 FQNNGV come from the germline V gene. The CDR3 contains 14 residues. Trimming pared 4 bases from V and 5 bases from J, leaving 14 bases between. The CDR3 DNA sequence: TGTGCCAGCAGCTCCACTGGGGGCTTATATGGCTACACCTTC. Translated, it gives CASSSTGGLYGYTF.

This chain uses TRBV29-1 with TRBJ2-5; 7 bases fit TRBD1. The CDR3 sequence is 12 residues long. V gave up 6 bases and J gave up 2 bases; unmatched junction bases: 3. Germline assignment: CDR1 SQVTM and CDR2 ANQGSEA. The CDR3 region is CSVGQLQETQYF. The CDR3 DNA reads as TGCAGCGTGGGACAGTTACAAGAGACCCAGTACTTC.

This clone was recorded a few times. The CDR3 region has the DNA TGTGCCAGCAGCTTGGATCGACAGGGGGCGGGTGAGCAGTACTTC. It translates to CASSLDRQGAGEQYF. V and J are TRBV5-4 and TRBJ2-7; TRBD1 aligns across 10 bases. Germline CDR1 and CDR2: SGHNT and YYREEE (reference sequence). V gave up 0 bases and J gave up 7 bases; unmatched junction bases: 7. The CDR3 has 15 residues.

The chain carries TRBV15 and TRBJ2-7; 7 nucleotides line up with TRBD1. This CDR3 is built from 16 residues. Germline CDR1 reads LNHNV; CDR2 reads YYDKDF (reference sequence). V lost 0 bases and J lost 3; bases outside the gene matches: 8. The CDR3 coding sequence is TGTGCCACCAGCAGAGACAAGAGACAGGGTGGCTACGAGCAGTACTTC. Protein: CATSRDKRQGGYEQYF. Full variable domain (outside the CDR3, taken from reference TRBV15 and TRBJ2-7): DAMVIQNPRYQVTQFGKPVTLSCSQTLNHNVMYWYQQKSSQAPKLLFHYYDKDFNNEADTPDNFQSRRPNTSFCFLDIRSPGLGDTAMYLCATSRDKRQGGYEQYFGPGTRLTVT.

The chain has TRBV10-1 and TRBJ2-1; 13 bases fit TRBD2. The CDR3 loop spans 16 amino acids. In germline, CDR1 is WNHNN, CDR2 SYGVQD (reference sequence). The trim removed 4 bases at V and 7 bases at J, leaving 7 bases unmatched. The CDR3 DNA is TGCGCCAGCAGTGGGCGACTAGCGGGGGGTGTAAATGAGCAGTTCTTC. Translation: CASSGRLAGGVNEQFF.

The chain has TRBV7-9 and TRBJ2-5; D is perhaps TRBD1 (6 bases). Trimming took off 5 bases at V and 0 bases at J, with 16 bases between the two ends. This CDR3 contains 16 residues. Germline lookup yields CDR1 SEHNR and CDR2 FQNEAQ (reference sequence). The CDR3 coding sequence is TGTGCCAGCAGCCCCATTACTAGGGGGAACCAAGAGACCCAGTACTTC. This translates into CASSPITRGNQETQYF.

This chain uses TRBV5-1 with TRBJ2-6; D is undetermined. Germline loops: CDR1 SGHRS, CDR2 YFSETQ. The CDR3 sequence is 14 residues long. V was clipped by 0 bases and J by 4 bases, with 5 bases between them. CDR3 loop: CASSLASGANVLTF. CDR3 nucleotide sequence: TGCGCCAGCAGCTTGGCCTCCGGGGCCAACGTCCTGACTTTC.

The chain has TRBV5-4 and TRBJ1-4; TRBD1 aligns across 8 bases. Trimming took 3 bases from V and 0 from J; bases not matched to a gene: 7. CDR1 and CDR2 (germline): SGHNT, YYREEE (reference sequence). This CDR3 comprises 17 residues. The CDR3 sequence is CASSYRTGLTTNEKLFF. DNA for the CDR3: TGTGCCAGCAGCTATCGGACAGGGCTGACAACTAATGAAAAACTGTTTTTT.

The chain is built from TRBV5-4 and TRBJ2-1; D is perhaps TRBD2 (5 bases). Trimming removed 1 base from V and 0 bases from J, with 8 bases in between. This CDR3 is built from 15 residues. The germline CDR1 and CDR2 sequences are SGHNT and YYREEE (reference sequence). The CDR3 protein is CASSLRRDSYNEQFF. The CDR3 DNA reads as TGTGCCAGCAGCTTGCGTCGGGACTCCTACAATGAGCAGTTCTTC.

The chain joins TRBV28 to TRBJ2-3; possibly TRBD2 for D (6 bases). The V and J ends lost 5 bases and 4 bases respectively, with 16 bases between them. The CDR3 loop spans 15 amino acids. Looked up from germline, CDR1 is MDHEN and CDR2 is SYDVKM. The DNA for the CDR3 is TGTGCCAGCAGTCGGGTCCTGGGAGGCGCAGATACGCAGTATTTT. This translates into CASSRVLGGADTQYF. The whole variable domain, filled in from reference TRBV28 and TRBJ2-3, reads DVKVTQSSRYLVKRTGEKVFLECVQDMDHENMFWYRQDPGLGLRLIYFSYDVKMKEKGDIPEGYSVSREKKERFSLILESASTNQTSMYLCASSRVLGGADTQYFGPGTRLTVL.

This chain links TRBV9 with TRBJ2-7; D not resolved. V was pared by 2 bases and J by 4 bases, with 13 bases between. Germline CDR1 and CDR2: SGDLS and YYNGEE. The CDR3 is 14 residues long. The CDR3 loop reads CASSVSRVRYEQYF. The CDR3 DNA follows: TGTGCCAGCAGCGTTAGCCGCGTGCGATACGAGCAGTACTTC.

The chain links TRBV27 to TRBJ2-7; D not certain. Deletions cut 3 bases from V and 6 bases from J, with 9 bases between. The CDR3 is 12 residues long. Per germline, CDR1 MNHEY and CDR2 SMNVEV (reference sequence). Written as DNA, the CDR3 is TGTGCCAGCAGTTTGCCCTACGGCGAGCAGTACTTC. This translates into CASSLPYGEQYF.

This clone was seen a handful of times. The chain carries TRBV11-2 and TRBJ2-7, with TRBD2 as a possible D gene (6 bases). V was trimmed by 0 bases and J by 2 bases, leaving 20 bases between them. The germline CDR1 and CDR2 sequences are SGHAT and FQNNGV. The CDR3 runs to 18 residues. DNA for the CDR3: TGTGCCAGCAGCTTAGATAAGTGGGGTGGCGGGATCCCCTACGAGCAGTACTTC. Residues: CASSLDKWGGGIPYEQYF.

The V call is TRBV29-1, the J call TRBJ2-7; TRBD1 matches 9 bases. Germline V gene sequence: CDR1 SQVTM, CDR2 ANQGSEA. The CDR3 is 12 amino acids. V gave up 6 bases and J gave up 1 base; unmatched junction bases: 1. The CDR3 DNA reads TGCAGCGTGGGACAGGGATCCTACGAGCAGTACTTC. This sequence encodes CSVGQGSYEQYF.

This clone appeared a single time. In DNA form, the CDR3 reads TGTGCCAGTCGACTCTGGAACACTGAAGCTTTCTTT. It codes for CASRLWNTEAFF. The V gene is TRBV7-8, the J gene TRBJ1-1; no reliable D call. V was shortened by 9 bases and J by 1 base, with 9 bases between the two germline ends. Germline V gene lookup returns CDR1 SGHVS and CDR2 FQNEAQ. This CDR3 spans 12 amino acids.

This chain connects TRBV4-1 to TRBJ2-4, with a possible D match to TRBD2 (6 bases). The CDR3 is 20 amino acids. Germline-derived CDR1 and CDR2 are MGHRA and YSYEKL. Trimming removed 0 bases from V and 2 bases from J, with 23 bases in between. CDR3 in DNA: TGCGCCAGCAGCCAAGAGGGGGTCGGGGGAAGAGACCTTCCCAAAAACATTCAGTACTTC. Translated: CASSQEGVGGRDLPKNIQYF.

The chain combines TRBV5-5 with TRBJ2-2; 10 nucleotides match TRBD1. The CDR3 length is 13 residues. J was trimmed by 14 bases and V by 4 bases; bases with no gene match: 8. Germline lookup yields CDR1 SGHKS and CDR2 YYEKEE (reference sequence). This chain's CDR3 is CASSPTGTGALFF. The CDR3 DNA sequence: TGTGCCAGCAGCCCGACCGGGACAGGGGCTCTGTTTTTT.

The chain is built from TRBV11-2 and TRBJ1-2, with a weak D call TRBD1 (6 bases). The germline gives CDR1 SGHAT, CDR2 FQNNGV. V dropped 4 bases and J dropped 6 bases, with 15 bases sitting between them. The CDR3 is 14 amino acids. This chain's CDR3 is CASSSTRGRNGYTF. The CDR3 DNA follows: TGTGCCAGCAGCTCCACCAGGGGAAGAAATGGCTACACCTTC. Full variable domain (remainder filled in from reference TRBV11-2 and TRBJ1-2): EAGVAQSPRYKIIEKRQSVAFWCNPISGHATLYWYQQILGQGPKLLIQFQNNGVVDDSQLPKDRFSAERLKGVDSTLKIQPAKLEDSAVYLCASSSTRGRNGYTFGSGTRLTVV.

The gene calls are TRBV4-1 and TRBJ1-6, with D possibly matching TRBD1 (5 bases). V lost 3 bases, J lost 7 bases, and 16 bases lay in between. The germline gives CDR1 MGHRA, CDR2 YSYEKL. The CDR3 contains 16 residues. The DNA for the CDR3 is TGCGCCAGCAGCCAGCCGCGGGGCCCGTTAAATTCACCCCTCCACTTT. It is translated as CASSQPRGPLNSPLHF.

V and J are TRBV7-2 and TRBJ1-2; no clear D. The V gene lost 1 base and the J gene lost 3 bases, with 9 bases spanning the gap. Germline V gene sequence: CDR1 SGHTA, CDR2 FQGNSA. This CDR3 is 14 amino acids long. The CDR3 coding sequence is TGTGCCAGCAGCTTAGGGCCAAGCGACTATGGCTACACCTTC. Protein sequence: CASSLGPSDYGYTF.

The J gene is TRBJ2-1, the V gene TRBV6-5; 9 bases map to TRBD2. Germline CDR1 and CDR2: MNHEY and SVGAGI. J lost 9 bases, V lost 2 bases, and 5 bases had no gene match. The CDR3 loop spans 14 amino acids. Here the CDR3 reads CASSYRREGGEQFF. CDR3 bases: TGTGCCAGCAGTTACCGGCGGGAGGGCGGTGAGCAGTTCTTC.

The rearrangement links TRBV5-1 to TRBJ1-3, with D maybe TRBD1 (6 bases). Germline V gene sequence: CDR1 SGHRS, CDR2 YFSETQ. The V end was cut by 4 bases, the J end by 3 bases, with 14 bases between. The CDR3 contains 15 residues. The CDR3 sequence: CASSTTGYDGNTIYF. Written as DNA, the CDR3 is TGCGCCAGCAGCACCACAGGGTATGATGGAAACACCATATATTTT.

The chain's CDR3 is CASRERDTGELFF. For the CDR3, the DNA is TGCGCCAGCAGAGAAAGAGATACCGGGGAGCTGTTTTTT. V and J are TRBV10-1 and TRBJ2-2, with D hard to call. CDR3 length equals 13 residues. With 6 bases removed from V and 5 bases from J, the gap between germline ends came to 10 bases. In germline, CDR1 is WNHNN, CDR2 SYGVQD (reference sequence).

The V and J genes are TRBV5-1 and TRBJ2-1, with 7 bases identical to TRBD2. The V and J ends lost 2 bases and 5 bases, in that order; junction bases with no gene match: 10. CDR1 SGHRS and CDR2 YFSETQ come from the germline V gene. The CDR3 loop spans 16 amino acids. The CDR3 DNA reads as TGCGCCAGCAGCTTTATCGCGGGAGTGGGGGACAATGAGCAGTTCTTC. It translates to CASSFIAGVGDNEQFF.

The count of this clone is one. The chain combines TRBV7-2 with TRBJ2-7; TRBD2 might be the D (5 bases). Germline V gives CDR1 SGHTA, CDR2 FQGNSA. This CDR3 is 14 amino acids long. Trimming removed 5 bases from V and 2 bases from J, with 13 bases in between. CDR3 coding DNA: TGTGCCAGCAGCCTGACACTAGGGACCTACGAGCAGTACTTC. Translation: CASSLTLGTYEQYF.

V usage is TRBV19 and J usage is TRBJ2-1, with TRBD2 matching 12 bases. The V gene's germline CDR1 is LNHDA and CDR2 SQIVND (reference sequence). Unmatched junction bases numbered 12, after V lost 3 bases and J lost 3 bases. The CDR3 extends over 19 amino acids. In nucleotides, the CDR3 is TGTGCCAGTAGTATTATCGGGCCTAGCGGGAGGGGAGTCTACAATGAGCAGTTCTTC. Translating gives CASSIIGPSGRGVYNEQFF.